This TCR beta chain was captured in a study of blood T cell repertoires in COVID-19. Looking at the study overall: The United States, Italy and Spain provided the acute and convalescent COVID-19 samples. Sample material is recorded as cDNA or gDNA derived from T cells, B-cell-depleted T cells, or PBMCs.

Sequencing used immunoSEQ multiplex PCR; TCRdb keeps in-frame clones, though not all of them. Among 120,000 to 150,000 clones listed, over 65% were seen once. The CDR3 length is 19 residues. V lost 5 bases and J lost 0; bases outside the gene matches: 13. Per the germline V gene, CDR1 is SGHVS and CDR2 is FQNEAQ. The TCR sequence derives from a human donor in a cohort sampled during active COVID-19. Input material: peripheral blood. The chain uses TRBV7-8 and TRBJ2-6; 7 positions match TRBD1. The CDR3 loop reads CASSVLPGQRNSGANVLTF. The CDR3 nucleotides are TGTGCCAGCAGCGTACTACCGGGACAGCGCAACTCTGGGGCCAACGTCCTGACTTTC.